This record looks at one T cell receptor beta chain sequence and its context. Its antigen is undetermined. A junction end diverges from the germline sequence, so it may reflect a read error. These data are taken from a study of OX40 agonist ivuxolimab in advanced cancers. Study-wide points: Clones of CD4+ and CD8+ blood T cells grew by week 6 at doses of 0.1 to 3.0 mg/kg.

CDR1 SGHTA and CDR2 FQGNSA come from the germline V gene. This CDR3 is built from 15 residues. Sequenced by immunoSEQ multiplex PCR; TCRdb stores in-frame clones only, minus some. Of 55,000 to 90,000 clones listed, about 86% are singletons. The sequence was collected from an adult with an advanced solid tumor such as melanoma, head and neck, liver or kidney cancer. The specimen was CD4+ or CD8+ T cells sorted from blood, collected in a trial of the OX40 agonist ivuxolimab. V gene TRBV7-2 combines with J gene TRBJ2-5; D perhaps matches TRBD1 (6 bases). The CDR3 DNA reads as TGTGCCAGCAGCCCCCTGGTGGGACACCAGGAGACCCAGTACTTC. Its translation is CASSPLVGHQETQYF.